This T cell receptor beta chain was identified in a study of identical twins. TCRdb analysed the 5' RACE reads with MiXCR anew, one entry per CDR3 protein. The sample has 410,000 or so distinct CDR3 sequences, less than 20% seen once. The CDR3 runs to 14 residues. The ends lost 6 bases at V and 5 bases at J; junction bases unmatched: 5. Looked up from germline, CDR1 is SQVTM and CDR2 is ANQGSEA. The source is a man aged 50 to 60 in good health. The rearrangement links TRBV29-1 to TRBJ2-2; TRBD2 matches 11 bases. The sequenced sample was naive T cells sorted from blood. The CDR3: CSVKTSGSTGELFF. CDR3 in DNA: TGCAGCGTCAAAACTAGCGGGAGTACCGGGGAGCTGTTTTTT.